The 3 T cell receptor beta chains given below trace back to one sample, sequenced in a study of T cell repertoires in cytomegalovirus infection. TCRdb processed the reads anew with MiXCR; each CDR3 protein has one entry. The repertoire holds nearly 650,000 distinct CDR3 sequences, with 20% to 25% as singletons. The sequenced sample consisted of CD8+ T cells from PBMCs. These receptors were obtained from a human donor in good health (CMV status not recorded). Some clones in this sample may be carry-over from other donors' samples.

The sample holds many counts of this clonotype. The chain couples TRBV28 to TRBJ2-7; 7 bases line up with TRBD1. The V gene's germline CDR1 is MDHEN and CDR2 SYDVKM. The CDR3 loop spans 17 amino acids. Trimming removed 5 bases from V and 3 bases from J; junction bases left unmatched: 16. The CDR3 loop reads CASSPLPLTGKDYEQYV. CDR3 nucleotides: TGTGCCAGCAGTCCCCTTCCTTTGACAGGGAAGGACTACGAGCAGTACGTC.

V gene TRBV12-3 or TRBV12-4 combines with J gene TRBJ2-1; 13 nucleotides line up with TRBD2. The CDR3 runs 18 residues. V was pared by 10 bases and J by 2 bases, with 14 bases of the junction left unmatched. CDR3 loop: CAIKQGLAGWGAYNEQFF. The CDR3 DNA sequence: TGTGCCATCAAACAGGGACTAGCGGGGTGGGGGGCCTACAATGAGCAGTTCTTC.

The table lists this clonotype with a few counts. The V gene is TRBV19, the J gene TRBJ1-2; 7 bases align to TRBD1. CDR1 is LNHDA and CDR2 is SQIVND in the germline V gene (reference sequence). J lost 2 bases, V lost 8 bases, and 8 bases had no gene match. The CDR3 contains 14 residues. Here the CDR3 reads CASYSGQRNYGYTF. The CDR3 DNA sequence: TGTGCCAGTTACTCGGGACAGAGAAACTATGGCTACACCTTC.